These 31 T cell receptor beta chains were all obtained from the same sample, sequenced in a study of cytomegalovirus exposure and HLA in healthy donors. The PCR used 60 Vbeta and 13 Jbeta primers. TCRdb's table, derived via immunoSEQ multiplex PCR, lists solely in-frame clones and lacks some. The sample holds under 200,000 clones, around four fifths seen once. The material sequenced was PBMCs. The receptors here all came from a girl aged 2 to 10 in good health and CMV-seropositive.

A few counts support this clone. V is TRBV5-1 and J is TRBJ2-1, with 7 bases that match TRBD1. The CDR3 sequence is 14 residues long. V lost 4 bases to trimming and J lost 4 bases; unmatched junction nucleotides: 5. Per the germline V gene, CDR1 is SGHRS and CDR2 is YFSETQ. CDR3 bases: TGCGCCAGCAGCCTCGACAGGGATTACAATGAGCAGTTCTTC. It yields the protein CASSLDRDYNEQFF.

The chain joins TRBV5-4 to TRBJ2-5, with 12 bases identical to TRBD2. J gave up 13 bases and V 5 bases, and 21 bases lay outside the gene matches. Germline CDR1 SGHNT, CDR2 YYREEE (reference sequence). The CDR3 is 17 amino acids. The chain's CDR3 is CASSPDYTSGRIPPMYF. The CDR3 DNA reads TGTGCCAGCAGTCCCGACTATACTAGCGGGAGGATACCCCCCATGTACTTC.

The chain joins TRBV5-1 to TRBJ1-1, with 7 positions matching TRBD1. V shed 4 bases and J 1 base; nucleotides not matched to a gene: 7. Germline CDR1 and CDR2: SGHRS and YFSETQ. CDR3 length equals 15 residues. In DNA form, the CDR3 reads TGCGCCAGCAGCGCTCGACAGGGAACGAACACTGAAGCTTTCTTT. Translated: CASSARQGTNTEAFF. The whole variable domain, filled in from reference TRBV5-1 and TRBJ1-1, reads KAGVTQTPRYLIKTRGQQVTLSCSPISGHRSVSWYQQTPGQGLQFLFEYFSETQRNKGNFPGRFSGRQFSNSRSEMNVSTLELGDSALYLCASSARQGTNTEAFFGQGTRLTVV.

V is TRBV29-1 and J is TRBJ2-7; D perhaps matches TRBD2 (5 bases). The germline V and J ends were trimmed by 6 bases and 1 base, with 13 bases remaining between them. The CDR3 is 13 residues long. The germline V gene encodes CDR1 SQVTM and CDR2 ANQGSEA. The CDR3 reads CSVNHGVSYEQYF. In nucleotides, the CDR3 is TGCAGCGTCAACCACGGGGTATCCTACGAGCAGTACTTC.

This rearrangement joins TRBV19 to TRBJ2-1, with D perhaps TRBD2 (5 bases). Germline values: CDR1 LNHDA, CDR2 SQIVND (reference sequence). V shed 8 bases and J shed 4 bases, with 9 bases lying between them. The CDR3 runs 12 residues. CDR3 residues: CASEGGYNEQFF. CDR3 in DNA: TGTGCCAGTGAAGGAGGATACAATGAGCAGTTCTTC.

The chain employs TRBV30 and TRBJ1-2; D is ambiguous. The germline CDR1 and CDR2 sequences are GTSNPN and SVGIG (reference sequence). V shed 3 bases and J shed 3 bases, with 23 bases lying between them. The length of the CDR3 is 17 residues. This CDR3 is CAWSAFAAREAYYGYTF. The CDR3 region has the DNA TGTGCCTGGAGCGCTTTCGCAGCGAGGGAGGCTTACTATGGCTACACCTTC.

The CDR3 reads CATGGGELFF. The CDR3 region has the DNA TGTGCCACGGGGGGCGGGGAGCTGTTTTTT. The V and J genes are TRBV6-5 and TRBJ2-2, with 7 nucleotides matching TRBD2. V trimming: 10 bases; J trimming: 7 bases; junction bases outside the gene matches: 0. The CDR3 has 10 residues. Germline lookup yields CDR1 MNHEY and CDR2 SVGAGI.

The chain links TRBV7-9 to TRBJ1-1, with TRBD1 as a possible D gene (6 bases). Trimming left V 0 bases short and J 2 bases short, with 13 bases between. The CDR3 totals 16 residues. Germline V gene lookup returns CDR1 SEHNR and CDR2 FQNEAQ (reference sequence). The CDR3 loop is CASSLALAGANTEAFF. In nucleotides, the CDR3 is TGTGCCAGCAGCTTAGCGCTCGCAGGGGCAAACACTGAAGCTTTCTTT.

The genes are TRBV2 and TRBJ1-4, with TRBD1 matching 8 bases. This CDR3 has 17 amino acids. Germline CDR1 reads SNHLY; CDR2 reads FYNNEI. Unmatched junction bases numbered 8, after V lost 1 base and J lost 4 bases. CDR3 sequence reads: CASSEVLRTGINEKLFF. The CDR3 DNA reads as TGTGCCAGCAGTGAAGTCCTTCGGACAGGGATTAATGAAAAACTGTTTTTT.

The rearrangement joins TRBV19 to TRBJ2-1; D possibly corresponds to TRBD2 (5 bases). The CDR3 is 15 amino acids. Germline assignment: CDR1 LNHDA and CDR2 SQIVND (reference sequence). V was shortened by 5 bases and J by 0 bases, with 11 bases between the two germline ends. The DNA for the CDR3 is TGTGCCAGTAGTTTCAGCGGTAGCTCCTACAATGAGCAGTTCTTC. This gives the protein CASSFSGSSYNEQFF.

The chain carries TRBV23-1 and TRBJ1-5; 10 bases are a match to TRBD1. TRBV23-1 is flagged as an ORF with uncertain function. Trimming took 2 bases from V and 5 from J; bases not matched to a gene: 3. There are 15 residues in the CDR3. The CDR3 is CASSQDDRGHQPQHF. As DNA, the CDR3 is TGCGCCAGCAGTCAAGACGACAGGGGGCATCAGCCCCAGCATTTT.

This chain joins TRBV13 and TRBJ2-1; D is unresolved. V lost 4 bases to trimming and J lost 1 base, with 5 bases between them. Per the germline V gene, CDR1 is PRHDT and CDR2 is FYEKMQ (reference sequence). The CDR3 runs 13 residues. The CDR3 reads CASSSSSYNEQFF. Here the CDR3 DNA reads TGTGCCAGCAGCTCCAGTTCCTACAATGAGCAGTTCTTC.

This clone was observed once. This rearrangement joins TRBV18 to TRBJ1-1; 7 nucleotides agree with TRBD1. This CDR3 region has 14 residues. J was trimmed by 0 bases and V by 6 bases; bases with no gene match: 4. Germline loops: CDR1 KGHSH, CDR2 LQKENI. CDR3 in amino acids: CASSLGQVNTEAFF. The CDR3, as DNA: TGTGCCAGCTCGCTAGGACAGGTGAACACTGAAGCTTTCTTT.

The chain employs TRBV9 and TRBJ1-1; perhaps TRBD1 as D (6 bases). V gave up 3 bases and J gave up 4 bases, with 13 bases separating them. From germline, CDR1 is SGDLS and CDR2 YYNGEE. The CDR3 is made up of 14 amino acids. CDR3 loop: CASSDGGAVTEAFF. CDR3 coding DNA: TGTGCCAGCAGCGATGGGGGCGCGGTCACTGAAGCTTTCTTT.

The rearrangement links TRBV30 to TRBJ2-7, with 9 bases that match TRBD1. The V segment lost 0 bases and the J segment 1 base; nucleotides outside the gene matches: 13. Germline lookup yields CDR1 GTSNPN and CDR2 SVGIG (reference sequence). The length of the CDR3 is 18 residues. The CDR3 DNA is TGTGCCTGGAGTGTACACCCTTACCGGGACAGGGAGTCCTACGAGCAGTACTTC. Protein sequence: CAWSVHPYRDRESYEQYF.

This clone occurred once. CDR3 bases: TGCAGCGTGGGAAGGGGCGGGGGGTCCTACGAGCAGTACTTC. It translates to CSVGRGGGSYEQYF. The J gene is TRBJ2-5, the V gene TRBV29-1, with 8 bases aligning to TRBD2. The DNA matches TRBJ2-7 better at its end, which makes the J call doubtful. CDR1 and CDR2 from the germline V gene are SQVTM and ANQGSEA. There are 14 residues in the CDR3.

The CDR3: CASSLSRGRNTEAFF. The DNA for the CDR3 is TGTGCCAGCAGCTTGTCCAGGGGGAGGAACACTGAAGCTTTCTTT. This sequence joins TRBV5-6 and TRBJ1-1, with TRBD1 matching 7 bases. The CDR3 is 15 amino acids. Germline CDR1 and CDR2: SGHDT and YYEEEE. Trimming took 1 base from V and 1 from J; bases not matched to a gene: 4.

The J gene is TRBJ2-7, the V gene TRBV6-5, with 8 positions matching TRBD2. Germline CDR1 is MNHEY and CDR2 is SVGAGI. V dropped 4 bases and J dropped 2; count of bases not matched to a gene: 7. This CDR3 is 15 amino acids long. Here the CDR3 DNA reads TGTGCCAGCAGTTCAGGAATAGCGGGGACCTACGAGCAGTACTTC. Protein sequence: CASSSGIAGTYEQYF.

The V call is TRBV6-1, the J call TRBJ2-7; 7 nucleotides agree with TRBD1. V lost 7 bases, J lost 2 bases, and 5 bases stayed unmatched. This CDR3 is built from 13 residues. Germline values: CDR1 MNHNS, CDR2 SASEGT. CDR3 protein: CASKNRGAYEQYF. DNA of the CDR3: TGTGCCAGCAAGAACAGGGGCGCCTACGAGCAGTACTTC.

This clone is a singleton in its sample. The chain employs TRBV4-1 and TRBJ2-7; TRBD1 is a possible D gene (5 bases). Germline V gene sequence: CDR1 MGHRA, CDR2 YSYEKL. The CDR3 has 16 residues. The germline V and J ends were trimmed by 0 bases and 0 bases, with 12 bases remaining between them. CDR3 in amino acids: CASSQDLHRSSYEQYF. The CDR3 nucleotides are TGCGCCAGCAGCCAAGATCTGCACAGGAGCTCCTACGAGCAGTACTTC.

The CDR3 region has the DNA TGCGCCAGCAGTCATAGGGCAGGGGACCCCCCCACAGCTAACTATGGCTACACCTTC. It codes for CASSHRAGDPPTANYGYTF. The chain uses TRBV4-1 and TRBJ1-2, with D possibly being TRBD1 (6 bases). The germline V gene encodes CDR1 MGHRA and CDR2 YSYEKL. This CDR3 spans 19 amino acids. V was trimmed by 6 bases and J by 0 bases, leaving 26 bases between them.

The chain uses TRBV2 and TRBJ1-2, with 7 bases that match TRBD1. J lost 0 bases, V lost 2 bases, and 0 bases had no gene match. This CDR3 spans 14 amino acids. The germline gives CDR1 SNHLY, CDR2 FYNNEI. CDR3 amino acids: CASSEQGANYGYTF. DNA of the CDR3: TGTGCCAGCAGTGAACAGGGGGCTAACTATGGCTACACCTTC.

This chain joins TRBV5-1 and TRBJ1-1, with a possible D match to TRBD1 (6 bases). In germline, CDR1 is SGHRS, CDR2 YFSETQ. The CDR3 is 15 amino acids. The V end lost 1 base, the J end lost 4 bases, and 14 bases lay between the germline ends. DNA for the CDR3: TGCGCCAGCAGCTTGAGTGCAGGGGTGACCACTGAAGCTTTCTTT. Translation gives CASSLSAGVTTEAFF.

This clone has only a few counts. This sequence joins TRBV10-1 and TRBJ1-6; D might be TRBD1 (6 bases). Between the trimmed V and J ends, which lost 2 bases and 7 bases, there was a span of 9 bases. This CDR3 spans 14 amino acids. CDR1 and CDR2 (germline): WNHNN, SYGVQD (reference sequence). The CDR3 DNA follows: TGCGCCAGCAGTGAGGGGGGCCGGAATTCACCCCTCCACTTT. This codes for CASSEGGRNSPLHF.

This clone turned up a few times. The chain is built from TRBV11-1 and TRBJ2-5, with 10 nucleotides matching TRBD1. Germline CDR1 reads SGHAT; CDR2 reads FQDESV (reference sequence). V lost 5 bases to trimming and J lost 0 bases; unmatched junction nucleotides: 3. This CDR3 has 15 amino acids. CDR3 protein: CASSEGTGDQETQYF. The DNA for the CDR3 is TGTGCCAGCAGCGAGGGGACAGGGGACCAAGAGACCCAGTACTTC.

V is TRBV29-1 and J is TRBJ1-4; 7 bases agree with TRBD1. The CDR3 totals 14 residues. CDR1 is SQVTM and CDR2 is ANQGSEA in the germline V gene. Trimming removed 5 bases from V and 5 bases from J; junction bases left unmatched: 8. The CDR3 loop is CSVWTGEGNEKLFF. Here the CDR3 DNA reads TGCAGCGTTTGGACAGGCGAGGGGAATGAAAAACTGTTTTTT.

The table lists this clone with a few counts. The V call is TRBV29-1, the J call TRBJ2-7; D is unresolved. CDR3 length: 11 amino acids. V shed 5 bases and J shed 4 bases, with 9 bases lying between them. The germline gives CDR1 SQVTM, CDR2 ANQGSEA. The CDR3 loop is CSVSEEYEQYF. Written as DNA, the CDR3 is TGCAGCGTTTCAGAGGAGTACGAGCAGTACTTC.

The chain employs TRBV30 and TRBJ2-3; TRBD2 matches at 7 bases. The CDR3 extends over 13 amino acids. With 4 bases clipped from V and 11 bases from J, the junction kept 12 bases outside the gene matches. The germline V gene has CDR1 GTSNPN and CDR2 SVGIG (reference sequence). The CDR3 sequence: CAWKGTGGSGQYF. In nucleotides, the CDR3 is TGTGCCTGGAAGGGGACGGGAGGAAGTGGGCAGTATTTT.

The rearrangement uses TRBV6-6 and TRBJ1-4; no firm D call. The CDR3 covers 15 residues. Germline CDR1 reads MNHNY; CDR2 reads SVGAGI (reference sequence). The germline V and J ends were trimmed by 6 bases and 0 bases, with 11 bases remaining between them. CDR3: CASRGSPATNEKLFF. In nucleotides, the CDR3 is TGTGCCAGCAGGGGCAGTCCTGCAACTAATGAAAAACTGTTTTTT.

CDR3 residues: CAWSGRGTDTQYF. CDR3 nucleotide sequence: TGTGCCTGGAGTGGGAGGGGAACAGATACGCAGTATTTT. The rearrangement joins TRBV30 to TRBJ2-3; D perhaps matches TRBD2 (6 bases). In germline, CDR1 is GTSNPN, CDR2 SVGIG (reference sequence). The V gene lost 1 base and the J gene lost 3 bases, with 8 bases spanning the gap. The CDR3 is made up of 13 amino acids.

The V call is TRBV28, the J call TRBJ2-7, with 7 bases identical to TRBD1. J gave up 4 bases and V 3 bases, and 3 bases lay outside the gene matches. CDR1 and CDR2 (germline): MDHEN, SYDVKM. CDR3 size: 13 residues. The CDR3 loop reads CASSFRGKYEQYF. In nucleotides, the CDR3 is TGTGCCAGCAGTTTCAGGGGGAAGTACGAGCAGTACTTC.